The next 32 T cell receptor beta chains were all read from a single sample in a study of blood T cell repertoires in COVID-19. The table came from immunoSEQ multiplex PCR; TCRdb's copy has only in-frame clones and leaves some out. The data show 100,000 to 150,000 clones, about 70% seen once. Sequenced: peripheral blood. The receptors derive from an elderly man with COVID-19, enrolled during active disease.

The chain couples TRBV10-2 to TRBJ1-2; 8 nucleotides line up with TRBD1. The junction had 7 bases not matched to a gene; V was cut back by 8 bases and J by 2 bases. Germline V gene data show CDR1 as WSHSY and CDR2 as SAAADI. CDR3 length: 14 amino acids. CDR3 sequence reads: CASLGQETNYGYTF. The CDR3 DNA sequence: TGCGCCAGCCTGGGACAGGAAACCAACTATGGCTACACCTTC.

The V and J genes are TRBV11-2 and TRBJ2-5; TRBD1 agrees at 8 bases. CDR1 is SGHAT, CDR2 FQNNGV, per germline. The CDR3 consists of 15 residues. V shed 1 base and J 5 bases; nucleotides not matched to a gene: 6. The CDR3 region has the DNA TGTGCCAGCAGCTTAGGTGCAGGGGGCGGGGAGACCCAGTACTTC. Protein: CASSLGAGGGETQYF. Full variable domain (remainder filled in from reference TRBV11-2 and TRBJ2-5): EAGVAQSPRYKIIEKRQSVAFWCNPISGHATLYWYQQILGQGPKLLIQFQNNGVVDDSQLPKDRFSAERLKGVDSTLKIQPAKLEDSAVYLCASSLGAGGGETQYFGPGTRLLVL.

Details on this clone: The junction differs from germline at one of its ends, possibly a read error. V gene TRBV11-1 combines with J gene TRBJ2-7; 10 bases are shared with TRBD2. The CDR3 contains 13 residues. The germline V gene has CDR1 SGHAT and CDR2 FQDESV (reference sequence). CDR3: CASSLAGTSVPEF. The CDR3 DNA sequence: TGTGCCAGCAGCTTAGCGGGGACTAGCGTGCCCGAGTTC.

V usage is TRBV6-5 and J usage is TRBJ2-7, with TRBD1 matching 8 bases. J lost 4 bases, V lost 0 bases, and 8 bases had no gene match. CDR3 length equals 16 residues. From germline, CDR1 is MNHEY and CDR2 SVGAGI. The chain's CDR3 is CASSYSAAGGGYEQYF. DNA for the CDR3: TGTGCCAGCAGTTACTCAGCGGCAGGGGGCGGGTACGAGCAGTACTTC.

The chain combines TRBV9 with TRBJ2-1; no definite D call. The germline CDR1 and CDR2 sequences are SGDLS and YYNGEE. The ends were cut back, 2 bases at V and 9 bases at J, with 21 bases in the middle. The CDR3 is made up of 16 amino acids. For the CDR3, the DNA is TGTGCCAGCAGCGTCAACCCTGGAGCCCAGCTAGGTGAGCAGTTCTTC. It codes for CASSVNPGAQLGEQFF.

The genes are TRBV19 and TRBJ2-4, with a weak D call TRBD1 (5 bases). Trimming took 4 bases from V and 6 from J, leaving 10 bases between them. The germline V gene has CDR1 LNHDA and CDR2 SQIVND (reference sequence). CDR3 length equals 13 residues. CDR3 DNA sequence: TGTGCCAGTAGTACCCTTAGGGGAAACATTCAGTACTTC. It encodes CASSTLRGNIQYF.

CDR3 region: CASSHSNTEAFF. CDR3 in DNA: TGTGCCAGCAGCCACAGTAACACTGAAGCTTTCTTT. V and J are TRBV4-2 and TRBJ1-1, with D uncertain. The CDR3 covers 12 residues. The ends were cut back, 3 bases at V and 2 bases at J, with 4 bases in the middle. From germline, CDR1 is LGHNA and CDR2 YNFKEQ.

This chain connects TRBV7-3 to TRBJ2-2, with 8 positions matching TRBD1. Germline CDR1 SGHTA, CDR2 FQGTGA. The CDR3 is 15 residues long. Trimming removed 0 bases from V and 9 bases from J; junction bases left unmatched: 6. CDR3 DNA: TGTGCCAGCAGCTTAACGCAGGGGGCAGGGAGGGAGCTGTTTTTT. This gives the protein CASSLTQGAGRELFF. Drawing the rest from reference TRBV7-3 and TRBJ2-2, the complete variable domain is GAGVSQTPSNKVTEKGKYVELRCDPISGHTALYWYRQSLGQGPEFLIYFQGTGAADDSGLPNDRFFAVRPEGSVSTLKIQRTERGDSAVYLCASSLTQGAGRELFFGEGSRLTVL.

This clone was detected once. The V gene is TRBV12-3 or TRBV12-4, the J gene TRBJ2-7, with D possibly TRBD2 on 5 matching bases. Trimming stripped 6 bases from V and 1 base from J, with 10 bases between. The CDR3 is made up of 13 amino acids. The CDR3 DNA is TGTGCCAGCAGCGACGGGGTATCCTACGAGCAGTACTTC. This sequence encodes CASSDGVSYEQYF.

The rearrangement links TRBV7-9 to TRBJ1-3; TRBD1 aligns across 10 bases. The germline V gene has CDR1 SEHNR and CDR2 FQNEAQ (reference sequence). The CDR3 totals 17 residues. Trimming at V came to 5 bases and at J to 0 bases, leaving 7 bases not matched to a gene. The CDR3 nucleotides read TGTGCCAGCAGCCGACGACAGGGGGCGACCTCTGGAAACACCATATATTTT. This gives the protein CASSRRQGATSGNTIYF.

The DNA for the CDR3 is TGCAGTGCTAGTAGGCTAGCGGGAGTCGGGGAGCTGTTTTTT. Encoded protein: CSASRLAGVGELFF. This chain joins TRBV20-1 and TRBJ2-2, with 10 positions matching TRBD2. After removal of 3 bases from V and 7 bases from J, the junction contained 5 bases not matched to a gene. CDR3 length: 14 amino acids. The germline V gene encodes CDR1 DFQATT and CDR2 SNEGSKA (reference sequence).

This sequence joins TRBV6-5 and TRBJ1-2, with D uncertain. Germline V gives CDR1 MNHEY, CDR2 SVGAGI. Trimming removed 6 bases at V and 3 bases at J, with 8 bases between. This CDR3 contains 12 residues. The CDR3 DNA reads as TGTGCCAGCAGGGGCGAAGACTATGGCTACACCTTC. This translates into CASRGEDYGYTF.

In regard to this clone: One end of the junction varies from germline; a read error may be responsible. The chain's CDR3 is CASSLRAEPHNEQFF. The CDR3 region has the DNA TGTGCTAGCAGCTTAAGAGCGGAGCCACACAATGAGCAGTTCTTC. This chain connects TRBV7-7 to TRBJ2-1, with TRBD2 as a possible D gene (5 bases). CDR1 is SSHAT and CDR2 is FNYEAQ in the germline V gene (reference sequence). The CDR3 length is 15 residues.

CDR3 in amino acids: CASSPTGRVYEQYF. The DNA for the CDR3 is TGCGCCAGCAGCCCGACCGGGCGGGTCTACGAGCAGTACTTC. This chain links TRBV5-1 with TRBJ2-7; D might be TRBD2 (5 bases). The CDR3 length is 14 residues. The germline CDR1 and CDR2 sequences are SGHRS and YFSETQ. Trimming removed 4 bases at V and 3 bases at J, with 14 bases between.

The chain employs TRBV9 and TRBJ2-2; D is possibly TRBD2 (6 bases). The CDR3 has 16 residues. Trimming removed 0 bases at V and 4 bases at J, with 13 bases between. The germline V gene has CDR1 SGDLS and CDR2 YYNGEE. The CDR3 DNA reads as TGTGCCAGCAGCGTAGCCAGCGGGCCATTCACCGGGGAGCTGTTTTTT. Residues: CASSVASGPFTGELFF.

The chain joins TRBV29-1 to TRBJ2-3; tentatively, D is TRBD1 (6 bases). V was clipped by 3 bases and J by 0 bases, with 10 bases between them. The CDR3 covers 14 residues. Germline assignment: CDR1 SQVTM and CDR2 ANQGSEA. CDR3 in DNA: TGCAGCGTTGAGTCGGACAGTAGCACAGATACGCAGTATTTT. Its translation is CSVESDSSTDTQYF.

The chain links TRBV13 to TRBJ1-2; D is possibly TRBD1 (5 bases). CDR3 length: 13 amino acids. V was shortened by 5 bases and J by 4 bases, with 11 bases between the two germline ends. Germline V gene data show CDR1 as PRHDT and CDR2 as FYEKMQ (reference sequence). CDR3 residues: CASSVTGLYGYTF. The CDR3 DNA sequence: TGTGCCAGCAGCGTAACAGGCCTCTATGGCTACACCTTC.

The rearrangement joins TRBV24-1 to TRBJ2-1, with D possibly TRBD2 on 5 matching bases. The germline V gene has CDR1 KGHDR and CDR2 SFDVKD. V lost 3 bases and J 11 bases, leaving 16 bases between the germline ends. CDR3 size: 14 residues. This CDR3 reads CATSDDAEKRKQFF. CDR3 sequence (DNA): TGTGCCACCAGTGATGATGCGGAGAAGCGGAAGCAGTTCTTC.

This chain links TRBV7-2 with TRBJ1-1; no clear D gene. The CDR3 spans 11 residues. Germline V gene sequence: CDR1 SGHTA, CDR2 FQGNSA. V lost 5 bases, J lost 11 bases, and 12 bases lay in between. The CDR3 DNA reads TGTGCCAGCAGCCTGGACTTCGAGGCTTTCTTT. Protein product: CASSLDFEAFF.

This chain links TRBV6-5 with TRBJ1-1; unclear D gene. With 6 bases removed from V and 1 base from J, the gap between germline ends came to 9 bases. The CDR3 runs 13 residues. CDR1 and CDR2 from the germline V gene are MNHEY and SVGAGI. CDR3 protein: CASRVAWNTEAFF. CDR3 sequence (DNA): TGTGCCAGCAGGGTGGCTTGGAACACTGAAGCTTTCTTT.

This chain links TRBV4-3 with TRBJ2-1; D is perhaps TRBD2 (8 bases). V lost 1 base, J lost 4 bases, and 26 bases lay in between. Looked up from germline, CDR1 is LGHNA and CDR2 is YSLEER. The CDR3 sequence is 20 residues long. CDR3 nucleotides: TGCGCCAGCAGCCAAGGGTCGAGCGGGAGCCCAGGGGGGCCATACAATGAGCAGTTCTTC. Its translation is CASSQGSSGSPGGPYNEQFF.

This clone was seen more than once but under ten times. The chain employs TRBV10-2 and TRBJ2-3; TRBD2 aligns across 8 bases. This CDR3 spans 16 amino acids. The V and J ends lost 2 bases and 0 bases, in that order; junction bases with no gene match: 4. Germline V gene lookup returns CDR1 WSHSY and CDR2 SAAADI. The CDR3 spells CASSEGTRISTDTQYF. For the CDR3, the DNA is TGCGCCAGCAGTGAGGGGACTAGGATTAGCACAGATACGCAGTATTTT.

The sample holds one count of this clone. In DNA form, the CDR3 reads TGCGCCAGCAGCCAAGTTTTGTGGGCCGATCCTGGGGAGCTGTTTTTT. Translated: CASSQVLWADPGELFF. The chain combines TRBV4-1 with TRBJ2-2; D is unclear. V was trimmed by 1 base and J by 8 bases, leaving 17 bases between them. The CDR3 contains 16 residues. Per germline, CDR1 MGHRA and CDR2 YSYEKL.

This clone occurred once. The chain couples TRBV4-3 to TRBJ2-1; TRBD2 matches at 10 bases. This CDR3 contains 15 residues. The V and J ends lost 0 bases and 9 bases, in that order; junction bases with no gene match: 5. Germline V gene data show CDR1 as LGHNA and CDR2 as YSLEER. This CDR3 is CASSQDRLAGAEQFF. In DNA form, the CDR3 reads TGCGCCAGCAGCCAAGATCGGCTAGCGGGAGCTGAGCAGTTCTTC.

The rearrangement joins TRBV3-1 (or the pseudogene TRBV3-2) to TRBJ1-3; no firm D call. The CDR3 runs to 12 residues. Trimming took off 4 bases at V and 8 bases at J, with 9 bases between the two ends. Germline V gene sequence: CDR1 LGHDT, CDR2 YNNKEL (reference sequence). CDR3 coding DNA: TGTGCCAGCAGCCCCCGGCGGGACACCATATATTTT. This translates into CASSPRRDTIYF.

The chain is built from TRBV6-2 or TRBV6-3 and TRBJ2-3; tentative D call: TRBD1 (6 bases). Germline CDR1 MNHEY, CDR2 SVGEGT. The CDR3 has 15 residues. Trimming took off 5 bases at V and 0 bases at J, with 12 bases between the two ends. The CDR3 DNA reads TGTGCCAGCAGTAACAGGGTGTCTAGCACAGATACGCAGTATTTT. Its protein product is CASSNRVSSTDTQYF.

The V gene is TRBV5-6, the J gene TRBJ1-1; TRBD1 matches 10 bases. Germline lookup yields CDR1 SGHDT and CDR2 YYEEEE. J lost 2 bases, V lost 7 bases, and 5 bases had no gene match. This CDR3 is built from 14 residues. The CDR3 nucleotides are TGTGCCAGCTTCACGACAGGGGGCAACACTGAAGCTTTCTTT. Its translation: CASFTTGGNTEAFF.

A few counts support this clone. This chain joins TRBV18 and TRBJ2-1, with 7 bases aligning to TRBD2. Germline assignment: CDR1 KGHSH and CDR2 LQKENI. CDR3 size: 17 residues. J was trimmed by 3 bases and V by 3 bases; bases with no gene match: 11. The CDR3 DNA sequence: TGTGCCAGCTCACCTACAGAGGGAGGGACTTACTACAATGAGCAGTTCTTC. Its protein product is CASSPTEGGTYYNEQFF.

CDR3 nucleotide sequence: TGTGCCAGCAGCTTTGGGACAGGGGCCAACTATGGCTACACCTTC. It yields the protein CASSFGTGANYGYTF. The V and J genes are TRBV7-2 and TRBJ1-2; 10 bases agree with TRBD1. With V trimmed by 3 bases and J by 2 bases, 3 bases remained unmatched. The CDR3 has 15 amino acids. CDR1 and CDR2 (germline): SGHTA, FQGNSA.

This clone was picked up one time. The chain links TRBV28 to TRBJ1-4; D is possibly TRBD1 (5 bases). This CDR3 contains 15 residues. Germline CDR1 is MDHEN and CDR2 is SYDVKM. Trimming removed 3 bases at V and 8 bases at J, with 16 bases between. In DNA, the CDR3 is TGTGCCAGCAGTTTTCAGGCGGGGGGGGAAGAAAAACTGTTTTTT. It specifies CASSFQAGGEEKLFF.

This chain joins TRBV7-9 and TRBJ2-1; tentative D call: TRBD2 (6 bases). Germline CDR1 SEHNR, CDR2 FQNEAQ (reference sequence). The CDR3 runs 15 residues. V lost 6 bases and J 4 bases, leaving 16 bases between the germline ends. The CDR3 nucleotides read TGTGCCAGCAGTAGGCCCGTAGCGGAGTACAATGAGCAGTTCTTC. This encodes CASSRPVAEYNEQFF.

The chain uses TRBV5-6 and TRBJ1-1; D remains ambiguous. Trimming removed 4 bases at V and 2 bases at J, with 6 bases between. The CDR3 covers 12 residues. Germline V gene data show CDR1 as SGHDT and CDR2 as YYEEEE. The CDR3 region is CASSVINTEAFF. The CDR3 DNA follows: TGTGCCAGCAGCGTTATAAACACTGAAGCTTTCTTT. The full variable domain, rest sourced from reference TRBV5-6 and TRBJ1-1, is DAGVTQSPTHLIKTRGQQVTLRCSPKSGHDTVSWYQQALGQGPQFIFQYYEEEERQRGNFPDRFSGHQFPNYSSELNVNALLLGDSALYLCASSVINTEAFFGQGTRLTVV.